These 8 T cell receptor beta chains share one sample of origin, sequenced in a study of tumor-infiltrating lymphocytes in oesophageal squamous cell carcinoma. TCRdb reprocessed the PCR reads via MiXCR and lists one record per CDR3 protein. Here the sample spans 9,000 to 13,000 distinct CDR3 sequences, around half being singletons. Sequenced sample: esophageal tumor tissue. The receptors come from a male donor with esophageal squamous cell carcinoma.

The genes are TRBV7-8 and TRBJ2-1; a possible D gene is TRBD2 (7 bases). The germline V and J ends were trimmed by 4 bases and 0 bases, with 25 bases remaining between them. Germline CDR1 reads SGHVS; CDR2 reads FQNEAQ. The CDR3 is made up of 20 amino acids. In nucleotides, the CDR3 is TGTGCCAGCAGCTCACCCCTTCTTCTAGGCGGGGGCGACTCCTACAATGAGCAGTTCTTC. Its translation: CASSSPLLLGGGDSYNEQFF. Variable domain in full (rest from reference TRBV7-8 and TRBJ2-1): GAGVSQSPRYKVAKRGQDVALRCDPISGHVSLFWYQQALGQGPEFLTYFQNEAQLDKSGLPSDRFFAERPEGSVSTLKIQRTQQEDSAVYLCASSSPLLLGGGDSYNEQFFGPGTRLTVL.

This clonotype appeared a few times. The gene calls are TRBV7-2 and TRBJ2-1; TRBD2 agrees at 7 bases. The germline V gene encodes CDR1 SGHTA and CDR2 FQGNSA. The CDR3 extends over 14 amino acids. Trimming cost V 3 bases and J 5 bases; bases outside gene matches: 4. The CDR3 is CASSFSGGNNEQFF. The CDR3 DNA reads TGTGCCAGCAGCTTCTCGGGGGGAAACAATGAGCAGTTCTTC. Full variable domain (outside the CDR3, taken from reference TRBV7-2 and TRBJ2-1): GAGVSQSPSNKVTEKGKDVELRCDPISGHTALYWYRQSLGQGLEFLIYFQGNSAPDKSGLPSDRFSAERTGGSVSTLTIQRTQQEDSAVYLCASSFSGGNNEQFFGPGTRLTVL.

In DNA, the CDR3 is TGTGCCAGCAGTCAGAGGACTAGCGGGAGCTTTAGGAGCTCCTACGAGCAGTACTTC. Its protein is CASSQRTSGSFRSSYEQYF. The chain carries TRBV27 and TRBJ2-3, with 13 bases identical to TRBD2. The assigned J gene may be wrong: the sequence end matches TRBJ2-7 better. CDR3 length: 19 amino acids. Germline V lookup: CDR1 MNHEY, CDR2 SMNVEV (reference sequence).

This sequence joins TRBV7-2 and TRBJ2-1; 13 bases map to TRBD2. CDR1 and CDR2 (germline): SGHTA, FQGNSA. CDR3 length: 19 residues. Germline trimming cut 4 bases from V and 1 base from J; bases unmatched to any gene: 10. The CDR3: CASSSRGRLAGGSYNEQFF. In nucleotides, the CDR3 is TGTGCCAGCAGCTCGAGGGGCAGACTAGCGGGAGGTTCCTACAATGAGCAGTTCTTC.

Sample share makes this clonotype medium-sized. The rearrangement links TRBV6-6 to TRBJ2-5; maybe TRBD1 (5 bases). The germline gives CDR1 MNHNY, CDR2 SVGAGI (reference sequence). V lost 2 bases and J 1 base, leaving 8 bases between the germline ends. This CDR3 is built from 14 residues. The CDR3 coding sequence is TGTGCCAGCAGTTACGGGCAGGGCCAAGAGACCCAGTACTTC. Its translation is CASSYGQGQETQYF.

The rearrangement joins TRBV6-6 to TRBJ1-3; perhaps TRBD1 as D (5 bases). The germline V gene encodes CDR1 MNHNY and CDR2 SVGAGI (reference sequence). This CDR3 region has 15 residues. Trimming removed 4 bases from V and 0 bases from J, with 10 bases in between. Written as DNA, the CDR3 is TGTGCCAGCAGTTCCCGACAGATCTCTGGAAACACCATATATTTT. As protein: CASSSRQISGNTIYF.

V gene TRBV6-2 or TRBV6-3 combines with J gene TRBJ1-5; D not certain. Trimming cost V 6 bases and J 1 base, with 19 bases left between them. The germline gives CDR1 MNHEY, CDR2 SVGEGT. This CDR3 comprises 17 residues. The CDR3 DNA follows: TGTGCCAGCAGCTCATCAGTCAGAGGTATCAGCAATCAGCCCCAGCATTTT. Residues: CASSSSVRGISNQPQHF.

The chain links TRBV7-2 to TRBJ2-5; 8 bases fit TRBD2. TRBJ2-1 matches the DNA end more closely, so the J call is doubtful. The length of the CDR3 is 15 residues. Germline V gene data show CDR1 as SGHTA and CDR2 as FQGNSA. This CDR3 reads CASSSTGTSYNEQFF. CDR3 DNA sequence: TGTGCCAGCAGCTCCACCGGGACTAGCTACAATGAGCAGTTCTTC.